This T cell receptor (beta chain) was captured by sequencing in a study of cytomegalovirus exposure and HLA in healthy donors. Findings and limits, study-wide: TCR beta sequences reportedly predicted most subjects' HLA-A and HLA-B alleles accurately. Both high specificity and high sensitivity reportedly marked the classifier's diagnosis of cytomegalovirus status. Most TCR sequences proved rare, with some public TCRs found in many donors.

13 Jbeta primers and 60 Vbeta primers were used for the PCR. Some clones are missing from TCRdb's copy, which holds only in-frame ones; the method was immunoSEQ multiplex PCR. The sample has 120,000 or so clones, 55% to 75% seen once. As for this clone: The antigen remains undetermined.

Per germline, CDR1 SNHLY and CDR2 FYNNEI. The CDR3 totals 14 residues. Deletions cut 6 bases from V and 9 bases from J, with 15 bases between. The receptor was isolated from a man aged 30 to 39 in good health and CMV-seropositive. The specimen was PBMCs. The chain combines TRBV2 with TRBJ1-6; D is perhaps TRBD1 (6 bases). Here the CDR3 DNA reads TGTGCCAGCAGCCTACAGGGTGACCTTTCACCCCTCCACTTT. It yields the protein CASSLQGDLSPLHF.